This TCR beta chain was sequenced for a study of T-cell reconstitution after alpha-beta-depleted transplantation in children. The CDR3 extends over 14 amino acids. Germline V lookup: CDR1 SEHNR, CDR2 FQNEAQ (reference sequence). The junction had 4 bases not matched to a gene; V was cut back by 7 bases and J by 1 base. About this clonotype: The antigen is unknown.

Whole-study findings and limits: Several hundred graft clones that had expanded were reportedly the source of alpha-beta T cells about two months after transplant. Some patients showed high day-60 TCRbeta diversity, which derived from surviving recipient T cells and thymic progenitors. Among T cells one year after transplant, newly produced cells accounted for most counts and diversity.

Construction of the TCRbeta library involved unique molecular identifiers. Using its own MiXCR run on the PCR reads, TCRdb lists one record per CDR3 protein. This sample carries hundreds of thousands of distinct CDR3 sequences, 10% to 15% of them seen once, and the ten largest clones take 2.2%. The material was PBMCs, mostly from graft donor cells, obtained 360 days after TCRalphabeta/CD19-depleted stem cell transplant. The chain carries TRBV7-9 and TRBJ2-1; the match to TRBD2 covers 7 bases. The clonotype was recovered from a male patient between 10 and 17 years old who had a stem cell transplant for acute myeloid leukemia, so the T cells may come from the graft donor. The CDR3, as DNA: TGTGCCAGCACAGCGGGATCGTCCTACAATGAGCAGTTCTTC. Translation gives CASTAGSSYNEQFF.